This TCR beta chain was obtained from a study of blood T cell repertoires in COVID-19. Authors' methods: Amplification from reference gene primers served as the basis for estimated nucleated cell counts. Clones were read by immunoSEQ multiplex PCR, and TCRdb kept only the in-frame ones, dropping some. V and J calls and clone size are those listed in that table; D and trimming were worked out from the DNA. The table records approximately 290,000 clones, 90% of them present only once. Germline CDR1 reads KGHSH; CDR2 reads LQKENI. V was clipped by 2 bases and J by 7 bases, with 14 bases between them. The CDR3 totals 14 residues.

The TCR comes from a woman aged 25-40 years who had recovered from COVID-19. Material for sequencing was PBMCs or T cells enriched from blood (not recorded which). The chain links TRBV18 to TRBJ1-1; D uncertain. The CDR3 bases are TGTGCCAGCTCACCAGGGAGCTCCCGTTATGAAGCTTTCTTT. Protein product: CASSPGSSRYEAFF.